This T cell receptor beta chain comes out of a study of post-analysis software for immune sequencing data (dated by TCRdb to about 2015). Looking at the study overall: Recorded disease courses included relapsing-remitting, secondary progressive and progressive-relapsing multiple sclerosis, with some patients lacking subtype annotation. Patient repertoires were compared against about a dozen previously published healthy control repertoires from donors aged about 6 to 25 years. A subset of samples was prepared in parallel using single-end sample barcoding, then pooled and co-amplified after Illumina adapter ligation. What the study reported, not specific to this receptor: Significantly lower normalized Chao1 diversity was found in multiple sclerosis patients than in controls, suggesting substantial peripheral T-cell clonal expansion. The control group was slightly older than the multiple sclerosis patient group. A handful of TRBV segments, including TRBV5-6, TRBV5-1 and TRBV20-1, were significantly more frequent in patients than controls. Direct clustering with F measure revealed strong co-clustering of samples prepared in the same batch, which led to a batch-effect correction.

To demonstrate the VDJtools post-analysis software, the study profiled TCR beta repertoires from the peripheral blood of about 13 young patients with multiple sclerosis. The multiple sclerosis patients were children and adolescents ranging in age from roughly 6 to 15 years. This clonotype came up a few times. Its target antigen remains unknown. No quality values exist for individual bases; no much larger clone is one base distant. The library was obtained by PCR. Sequencer: Illumina HiSeq 2500. To reduce PCR and sequencing biases, unique molecular identifiers were built into the TCR beta cDNA libraries. Some 500,000 cDNA molecules were obtained per 1 to 10 million input T cells, so each molecule approximated one T cell. The patient libraries were prepared and sequenced with the same protocol used for the earlier healthy control dataset. Samples belonging to the same batch were prepared together, multiplexed and sequenced on a shared HiSeq lane. In the original analysis: Raw barcoded reads were processed with MIGEC, and single-read molecular identifier groups were discarded before consensus assembly and CDR3 extraction. Clonotype tables were post-analysed with VDJtools, and diversity was normalized by down-sampling all datasets to the smallest sample size. Repertoire overlap clustering matched CDR3 amino acid but not nucleotide sequences to correct batch-related cross-sample contamination. In-frame beta chains were kept once TCRdb had trimmed the public reads at Q25 with fastp and called clones with MiXCR. Every CDR3 protein is listed once, alongside the most common genes and DNA of its rows. The authors' filters were not applied to this entry. This sample gives 350,000 to 500,000 distinct CDR3 sequences in total; less than 40% of them show up just once. Of the sample, 7.6% is held by the ten largest clones.

V sheds 9 bases and J sheds 1 base, leaving 13 bases between their ends. The CDR3 sequence holds 14 residues, the cysteine and phenylalanine included. Only the CDR3 DNA is retained, 42 bases long and in frame from the first base. The germline V gene encodes CDR1 SNHLY and CDR2 FYNNEI. Recombination linked TRBV2 to TRBJ2-4; too little of a D gene remains to name it. The sequenced sample consisted of blood. The sequence derives from a girl aged 2 to 9 with multiple sclerosis. CDR3 region: CASIRSVAKNIQYF. DNA sequence: TGTGCCAGTATCAGGTCCGTGGCCAAAAACATTCAGTACTTC.